The subject of this entry is one T cell receptor beta chain. V was clipped by 10 bases and J by 5 bases, with 17 bases between them. The CDR3 length is 13 residues. The repertoire was sequenced with immunoSEQ multiplex PCR; TCRdb's copy has only in-frame clones and lacks some. The repertoire includes tens of thousands of clones, around 87% of them detected once, and more than 9.5% sits in the top ten. These data come from a study of control samples from healthy donors and cancer patients. V and J are TRBV12-3 or TRBV12-4 and TRBJ1-2, with D unresolved. This receptor was taken from an older woman with lung cancer. Input material: PBMCs. CDR3 in amino acids: CAITKAMGYGYTF. In DNA, the CDR3 is TGTGCCATTACAAAGGCCATGGGTTATGGCTACACCTTC.